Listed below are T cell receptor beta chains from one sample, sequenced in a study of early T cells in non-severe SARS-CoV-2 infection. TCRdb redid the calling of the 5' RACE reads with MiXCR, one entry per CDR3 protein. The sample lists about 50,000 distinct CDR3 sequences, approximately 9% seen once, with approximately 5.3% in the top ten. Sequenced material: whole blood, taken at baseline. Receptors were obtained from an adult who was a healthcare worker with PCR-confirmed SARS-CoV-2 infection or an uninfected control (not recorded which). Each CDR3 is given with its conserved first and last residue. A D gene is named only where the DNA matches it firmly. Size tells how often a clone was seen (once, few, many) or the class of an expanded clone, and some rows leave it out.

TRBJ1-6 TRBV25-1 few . TGTGCCAGCAGTGACGCACAGGGCAACTACTCACCCCTCCACTTT CASSDAQGNYSPLHF
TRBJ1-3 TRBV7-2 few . TGTGCCAGCAGCCAAACAAGGTCGAACACCATATATTTT CASSQTRSNTIYF
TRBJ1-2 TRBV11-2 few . TGTGCCAGCAGCCCAGGGACAACCTATGGCTACACCTTC CASSPGTTYGYTF
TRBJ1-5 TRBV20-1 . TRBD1 TGCAGTGCTAGGGGATCGGACAGGGATACGAATCAGCCCCAGCATTTT CSARGSDRDTNQPQHF
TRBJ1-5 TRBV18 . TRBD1 TGTGCCAGCTCAACTGACAGGGTCAGCCAGCCCCAGCATTTT CASSTDRVSQPQHF
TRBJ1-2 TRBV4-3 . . TGCGCCAGCAGCCAAGGGACGGCAGGGCTACAGGACGGCTACACCTTC CASSQGTAGLQDGYTF
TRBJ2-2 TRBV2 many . TGTGCCAGCAGACCCCCGTGGAACACCGGGGAGCTGTTTTTT CASRPPWNTGELFF
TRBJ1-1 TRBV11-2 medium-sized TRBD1 TGTGCCAGCAGGGACATGACAGGGGAAGAGACTGAAGCTTTCTTT CASRDMTGEETEAFF
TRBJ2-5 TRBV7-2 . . TGTGCCAGCAGCTTAGATTACGTGGAGACCCAGTACTTC CASSLDYVETQYF
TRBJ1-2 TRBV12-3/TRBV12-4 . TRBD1 TGTGCCAGCAGTGTGGGACAGAGCTATGGCTACACCTTC CASSVGQSYGYTF
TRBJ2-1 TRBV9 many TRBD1 TGTGCCAGCAGCGACCTCTTAACAGGGGAACATGAGCAGTTCTTC CASSDLLTGEHEQFF
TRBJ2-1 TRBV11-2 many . TGTGCCAGCAGCTTAGGTCGAAGATACGGATTCAGCAACAATGAGCAGTTCTTC CASSLGRRYGFSNNEQFF
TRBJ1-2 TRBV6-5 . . TGTGCCAGCACTGACAGCTATGGCTACACCTTC CASTDSYGYTF
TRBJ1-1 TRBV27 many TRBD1 TGTGCCAGCAGTTCGACAGGGGTCACTGAAGCTTTCTTT CASSSTGVTEAFF
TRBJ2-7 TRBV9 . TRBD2 TGTGCCAGCAGCGCTAGCGGGTTACACTCCGAGCAGTACTTC CASSASGLHSEQYF
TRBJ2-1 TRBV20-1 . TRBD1 TGCAGTGCTCCCTTGCCCGACAGGGACTACAATGAGCAGTTCTTC CSAPLPDRDYNEQFF
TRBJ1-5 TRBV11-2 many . TGTGCCAGCAGCTTAGGTTTGAGGGCAGGGGTTCAACAGCCCCAGCATTTT CASSLGLRAGVQQPQHF
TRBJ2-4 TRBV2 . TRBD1 TGTGCCAGCAGCCCCGGACAGGGATTAAACATTCAGTACTTC CASSPGQGLNIQYF
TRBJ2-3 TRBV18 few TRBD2 TGTGCCAGCTCACCTGGACTAGCGGGAGTAATAGATACGCAGTATTTT CASSPGLAGVIDTQYF
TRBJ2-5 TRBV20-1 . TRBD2 TGCAGTGCCAGGACTAGCGGGGAGCCAGAGACCCAGTACTTC CSARTSGEPETQYF
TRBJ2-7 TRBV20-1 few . TGCAGTTCGACCCCCAAGGGGAGGTACGAGCAGTACTTC CSSTPKGRYEQYF
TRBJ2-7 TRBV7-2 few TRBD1 TGTGCCAGCAGCCGGGACAGCAGCTCCTACGAGCAGTACTTC CASSRDSSSYEQYF
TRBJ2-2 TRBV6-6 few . TGTGCCAGCATTGGTAGCGGGGAGCTGTTTTTT CASIGSGELFF
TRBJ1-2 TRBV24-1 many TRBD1 TGTGCCACCAGTGAAACCGGGACAGGGTTTGGCTACACCTTC CATSETGTGFGYTF
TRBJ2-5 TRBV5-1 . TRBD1 TGCGCCAGCAGCGAGGGACAGCCTTACCAAGAGACCCAGTACTTC CASSEGQPYQETQYF
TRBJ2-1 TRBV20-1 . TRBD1 TGCAGTGGGCTGGGACAGGGGGCGTTTGAGCAGTTCTTC CSGLGQGAFEQFF
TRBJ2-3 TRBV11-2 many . TGTGCCAGCAGCTTAGGGACACCGATCACAGATACGCAGTATTTT CASSLGTPITDTQYF
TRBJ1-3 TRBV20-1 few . TGCAGTGCTAGAGCCCCCCCGGGAGTCTCTGGAAACACCATATATTTT CSARAPPGVSGNTIYF
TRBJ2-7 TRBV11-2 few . TGTGCCAGCAGCTTAAACTCGGGGCCGGGCGAGCAGTACTTC CASSLNSGPGEQYF
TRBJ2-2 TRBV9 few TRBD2 TGTGCCAGCAGCTTCCCATCCGGGACTAGCGACACCGGGGAGCTGTTTTTT CASSFPSGTSDTGELFF
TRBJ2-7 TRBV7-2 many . TGTGCCAGCAGCTTAGGTCGGACAGCTTACGAGCAGTACTTC CASSLGRTAYEQYF
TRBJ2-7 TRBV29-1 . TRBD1 TGCAGCGCCTGGGACAGGGGAAATACTGAGCAGTACTTC CSAWDRGNTEQYF
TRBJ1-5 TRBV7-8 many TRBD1 TGTGCCAGCAGCGTCGACAGGGTGGGTCAGCCCCAGCATTTT CASSVDRVGQPQHF
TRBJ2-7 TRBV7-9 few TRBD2 TGTGCCAGCAGCCCCGTGGGGGGGTACGAGCAGTACTTC CASSPVGGYEQYF
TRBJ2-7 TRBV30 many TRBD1 TGTGCCTGGAGTGCAGACAGGGGCGAGCAGTACTTC CAWSADRGEQYF
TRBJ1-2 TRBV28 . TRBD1 TGTGCCAGCAGTTCCCATGGAGGGGGCGCGGGCTATGGCTACACCTTC CASSSHGGGAGYGYTF
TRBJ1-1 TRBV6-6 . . TGTGCCAGCAGTTACTACACTAACCCGAGGCCCACTGAAGCTTTCTTT CASSYYTNPRPTEAFF
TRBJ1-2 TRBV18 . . TGTGTCAGCTCACCAAACTATGGCTACACCTTC CVSSPNYGYTF
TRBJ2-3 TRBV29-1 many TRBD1 TGCAGCGTGAGCAGACAGGGGAACCCCACAGATACGCAGTATTTT CSVSRQGNPTDTQYF
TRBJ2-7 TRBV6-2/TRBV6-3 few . TGTGCCAGCACCCAGGAAGGGTTTTTCTCCTACGAGCAGTACTTC CASTQEGFFSYEQYF
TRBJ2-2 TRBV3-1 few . TGTGCCAGCAGCCAAAGCCGCGGGCCTAACACCGGGGAGCTGTTTTTT CASSQSRGPNTGELFF
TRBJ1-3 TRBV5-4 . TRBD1 TGTGCCAGCAGCTTGGGGGCCTCAGGGGGCGCTGGAAACACCATATATTTT CASSLGASGGAGNTIYF
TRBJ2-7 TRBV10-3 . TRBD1 TGTGCCATCAGCCTTGGACAGGGTGGGTCTCGGGAGCAGTACTTC CAISLGQGGSREQYF
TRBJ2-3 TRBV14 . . TGTGCCAGCAGCCAAGGACAGGACGCAGATACGCAGTATTTT CASSQGQDADTQYF
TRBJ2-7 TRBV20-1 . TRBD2 TGCAGTGCTAATCTTGGACGGGAGGCGTACGAGCAGTACTTC CSANLGREAYEQYF
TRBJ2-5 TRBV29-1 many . TGCAGCGTGGGGACGGGGAGCGGAGAGACCCAGTACTTC CSVGTGSGETQYF
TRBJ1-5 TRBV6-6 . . TGTGCCAGCAGCCTACAGGGTAGCAATCAGCCCCAGCATTTT CASSLQGSNQPQHF
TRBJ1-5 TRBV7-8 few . TGTGCCAGCAGCTTAGAGCAGGGTGGGCCCCCTTCCCATTTT CASSLEQGGPPSHF
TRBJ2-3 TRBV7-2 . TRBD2 TGTGCCAGCAGCTCGGGGACTACCACAGATACGCAGTATTTT CASSSGTTTDTQYF
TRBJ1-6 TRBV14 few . TGTGCCAGCAGCCAAGATTTGGATTCACCCCTCCACTTT CASSQDLDSPLHF
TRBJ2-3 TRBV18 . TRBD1 TGTGCCAGCTCACTATTACAGGGGGCCGGCACAGATACGCAGTATTTT CASSLLQGAGTDTQYF
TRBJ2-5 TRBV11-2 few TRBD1 TGTGCCAGCAGCTCCCGACAGGGGGCCGGGGAGACCCAGTACTTC CASSSRQGAGETQYF
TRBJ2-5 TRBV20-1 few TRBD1 TGCAGTGCTAGAGCCACAGGGGTGACAGCCGGGACCCAGTACTTC CSARATGVTAGTQYF